The TCR beta chain under discussion was sequenced for a study of blood T cell repertoires in COVID-19. Using immunoSEQ multiplex PCR, the repertoire was profiled, and TCRdb retains in-frame clones only, with some absent. The profile covers 290,000 or so clones, with roughly 87% appearing a single time and approximately 2% taken by the ten largest. The CDR3 has 12 residues. The V end was cut by 3 bases, the J end by 7 bases, with 7 bases between. The germline V gene has CDR1 SGHAT and CDR2 FQNNGV. The chain employs TRBV11-2 and TRBJ2-1; D is unresolved. Sequenced material: peripheral blood. The sequence derives from a young man with active or convalescent COVID-19. The CDR3 nucleotides read TGTGCCAGCAGCTTGAGGAGAAATGAGCAGTTCTTC. Amino acid sequence: CASSLRRNEQFF.